Below are 5 T cell receptor beta chains sequenced from a single sample in a study of control samples from healthy donors and cancer patients. The repertoire was sequenced with immunoSEQ multiplex PCR; TCRdb's copy has only in-frame clones and lacks some. The sample consists of 260,000 or so clones, approximately 80% of them appearing once. The specimen was PBMCs. The receptor source for this set is a woman aged 55 to 70 with lung cancer.

This rearrangement joins TRBV3-1 (or the pseudogene TRBV3-2) to TRBJ2-2, with D possibly being TRBD2 (5 bases). The germline CDR1 and CDR2 sequences are LGHDT and YNNKEL (reference sequence). The CDR3 loop spans 13 amino acids. Trimming took 7 bases from V and 1 from J, leaving 7 bases between them. The CDR3 DNA reads as TGTGCCAGCAAAGCGGAGAACACCGGGGAGCTGTTTTTT. This translates into CASKAENTGELFF.

This chain connects TRBV12-2 to TRBJ2-7; the D call TRBD1 from the table was never checked on the DNA. TRBV12-2 is a pseudogene. The CDR3 has 17 amino acids. This CDR3 reads CASPRVKNRDRFHEQYF. The DNA for the CDR3 is TGTGCAAGTCCCCGCGTTAAAAACCGGGACAGATTCCACGAGCAGTACTTC.

The genes are TRBV5-5 and TRBJ1-4, with 7 nucleotides matching TRBD1. The V gene end was trimmed by 4 bases and the J gene end by 4 bases; junction bases not matched to a gene: 7. The CDR3 sequence is 15 residues long. Germline CDR1 SGHKS, CDR2 YYEKEE (reference sequence). In DNA form, the CDR3 reads TGTGCCAGCAGCGCAGGGACAGTTCATAATGAAAAACTGTTTTTT. Its translation is CASSAGTVHNEKLFF.

This chain connects TRBV6-5 to TRBJ1-2; D remains unclear. The germline V and J ends were trimmed by 8 bases and 6 bases, with 13 bases remaining between them. The CDR3 runs to 12 residues. Germline assignment: CDR1 MNHEY and CDR2 SVGAGI. CDR3: CASRSSGDGYTF. The CDR3 nucleotides read TGTGCCAGCCGTAGCAGCGGCGATGGCTACACCTTC.

The chain carries TRBV18 and TRBJ2-3, with TRBD2 identical over 13 bases. Germline values: CDR1 KGHSH, CDR2 LQKENI. This CDR3 contains 19 residues. Trimming removed 2 bases from V and 1 base from J; junction bases left unmatched: 9. CDR3 protein: CASSPGLAGVGRGTDTQYF. The DNA of the CDR3 is TGTGCCAGCTCACCAGGACTAGCGGGAGTTGGGAGAGGCACAGATACGCAGTATTTT.